The T cell receptor beta chain under discussion was sequenced for a study of cytomegalovirus exposure and HLA in healthy donors. Study-level points and caveats: In vitro testing confirmed three CMV-associated chains as specific for CMV antigens.

About this clone: The antigen is not known.

With 0 bases removed from V and 7 bases from J, the gap between germline ends came to 14 bases. Germline V CDR1 and CDR2: SGDLS, YYNGEE. This CDR3 region has 15 residues. Profiled with immunoSEQ multiplex PCR; TCRdb holds only in-frame clones, not every one. The sample has fewer than 70,000 clones, 90% seen once. The chain links TRBV9 to TRBJ1-3; D remains unclear. Sequences were obtained from PBMCs. This sequence was found in a man aged 18-30 years in good health and CMV-seronegative. The CDR3 is CASSVAAGGENTIYF. CDR3 bases: TGTGCCAGCAGCGTAGCGGCAGGAGGTGAGAACACCATATATTTT.